The rows below give T cell receptor beta chains drawn from one sample of a study of blood T cell repertoires in COVID-19. Measured with immunoSEQ multiplex PCR; TCRdb has only the in-frame clones, and not every one. This sample has about 440,000 clones; about 90% occur once, and the top ten carry around 0.6%. The sample consisted of PBMCs or T cells enriched from blood (not recorded which). The receptors derive from a man aged 18 to 29 who had recovered from COVID-19. The CDR3 runs from the conserved cysteine through the conserved F or W. A D gene is named only where the DNA matches it firmly. Not all rows give a size; the values are once, few, many and, for expanded clones, a class.

abundance: .
d_gene: TRBD1
j_gene: TRBJ1-2
v_gene: TRBV19
CDR3aa: CASTSGTGSFGYGYTF
CDR3nt: TGTGCCAGTACCTCGGGGACAGGGAGTTTCGGATATGGCTACACCTTC

abundance: .
d_gene: .
j_gene: TRBJ1-5
v_gene: TRBV12-3/TRBV12-4
CDR3aa: CASSLFDQPQHF
CDR3nt: TGTGCCAGCAGTTTGTTCGATCAGCCCCAGCATTTT

abundance: .
d_gene: TRBD1
j_gene: TRBJ2-7
v_gene: TRBV10-3
CDR3aa: CATTPGQGAFEQYF
CDR3nt: TGTGCCACTACCCCGGGACAGGGGGCTTTCGAGCAGTACTTC

abundance: .
d_gene: .
j_gene: TRBJ1-2
v_gene: TRBV12-3/TRBV12-4
CDR3aa: CASSLYEGYTF
CDR3nt: TGTGCCAGCAGTTTATACGAGGGCTACACCTTC

abundance: .
d_gene: TRBD1
j_gene: TRBJ1-4
v_gene: TRBV4-2
CDR3aa: CASSQGHVSGQNFEKLFF
CDR3nt: TGTGCCAGCAGCCAAGGTCACGTTTCGGGACAGAACTTTGAAAAACTGTTTTTT

abundance: .
d_gene: .
j_gene: TRBJ1-3
v_gene: TRBV29-1
CDR3aa: CSVNPGSGNTIYF
CDR3nt: TGCAGCGTAAATCCAGGGTCTGGAAACACCATATATTTT

abundance: .
d_gene: .
j_gene: TRBJ2-7
v_gene: TRBV21-1
CDR3aa: CASSKAVQGGDSNEQYF
CDR3nt: TGTGCCAGCAGCAAAGCGGTCCAGGGGGGCGATTCGAACGAGCAGTACTTC

abundance: .
d_gene: TRBD2
j_gene: TRBJ2-1
v_gene: TRBV11-3
CDR3aa: CASSLGTSGRHNEQFF
CDR3nt: TGTGCCAGCAGCTTAGGTACTAGCGGCCGTCACAATGAGCAGTTCTTC

abundance: .
d_gene: TRBD2
j_gene: TRBJ2-7
v_gene: TRBV18
CDR3aa: CASSPLAGAYEQYF
CDR3nt: TGTGCCAGCTCACCACTAGCGGGAGCTTACGAGCAGTACTTC

abundance: .
d_gene: .
j_gene: TRBJ2-3
v_gene: TRBV7-9
CDR3aa: CASSLEISSNGGPTDTQYF
CDR3nt: TGTGCCAGCAGCCTTGAAATTTCTTCTAACGGGGGGCCGACAGATACGCAGTATTTT

abundance: .
d_gene: TRBD1
j_gene: TRBJ2-7
v_gene: TRBV13
CDR3aa: CASSLGTGRYEQYF
CDR3nt: TGTGCCAGCAGCCTAGGGACAGGGCGCTACGAGCAGTACTTC

abundance: .
d_gene: TRBD1
j_gene: TRBJ1-3
v_gene: TRBV15
CDR3aa: CATSRETLDRGFGNTIYF
CDR3nt: TGTGCCACCAGCAGAGAGACTTTGGACAGGGGGTTCGGAAACACCATATATTTT

abundance: once
d_gene: .
j_gene: TRBJ1-2
v_gene: TRBV10-3
CDR3aa: CAISGPVSYGYTF
CDR3nt: TGTGCCATCAGTGGTCCGGTATCTTATGGCTACACCTTC

abundance: .
d_gene: TRBD1
j_gene: TRBJ1-2
v_gene: TRBV28
CDR3aa: CASSLTGDYGYTF
CDR3nt: TGTGCCAGCAGTTTGACAGGGGACTATGGCTACACCTTC

abundance: once
d_gene: TRBD2
j_gene: TRBJ2-2
v_gene: TRBV3-1/TRBV3-2
CDR3aa: CASSLGSGTSVTGELFF
CDR3nt: TGTGCCAGCAGCCTCGGTTCCGGGACTAGCGTAACCGGGGAGCTGTTTTTT

abundance: .
d_gene: .
j_gene: TRBJ1-6
v_gene: TRBV2
CDR3aa: CASRRDLGNSPLHF
CDR3nt: TGTGCCAGCAGGAGGGACTTGGGTAATTCACCCCTCCACTTT

abundance: .
d_gene: TRBD1
j_gene: TRBJ2-1
v_gene: TRBV3-1/TRBV3-2
CDR3aa: CASSSLPTGGRSEQFF
CDR3nt: TGTGCCAGCAGCTCTCTCCCGACAGGGGGCCGGAGTGAGCAGTTCTTC

abundance: .
d_gene: TRBD2
j_gene: TRBJ2-5
v_gene: TRBV30
CDR3aa: CAWRLSAGVAETQYF
CDR3nt: TGTGCCTGGAGACTCTCAGCGGGAGTTGCAGAGACCCAGTACTTC

abundance: .
d_gene: TRBD2
j_gene: TRBJ2-1
v_gene: TRBV19
CDR3aa: CASSILAGGVGNEQFF
CDR3nt: TGTGCCAGTAGTATATTAGCGGGAGGCGTTGGGAATGAGCAGTTCTTC

abundance: .
d_gene: .
j_gene: TRBJ1-5
v_gene: TRBV24-1
CDR3aa: CAASAGNSNQPQHF
CDR3nt: TGTGCCGCCAGTGCCGGGAATAGCAATCAGCCCCAGCATTTT

abundance: .
d_gene: .
j_gene: TRBJ1-2
v_gene: TRBV30
CDR3aa: CAWSVNAEHPNYGYTF
CDR3nt: TGTGCCTGGAGTGTAAATGCAGAACACCCTAACTATGGCTACACCTTC

abundance: .
d_gene: .
j_gene: TRBJ1-1
v_gene: TRBV2
CDR3aa: CASNEVQVPKAFF
CDR3nt: TGTGCCAGCAACGAGGTACAGGTTCCTAAAGCTTTCTTT

abundance: .
d_gene: .
j_gene: TRBJ1-5
v_gene: TRBV5-5
CDR3aa: CASSSDMDRPQHF
CDR3nt: TGTGCCAGCAGCTCAGACATGGATCGACCCCAGCATTTT

abundance: .
d_gene: TRBD1
j_gene: TRBJ2-7
v_gene: TRBV24-1
CDR3aa: CATSSRQGAVDEQYF
CDR3nt: TGTGCCACCAGTTCCCGACAGGGGGCGGTGGACGAGCAGTACTTC